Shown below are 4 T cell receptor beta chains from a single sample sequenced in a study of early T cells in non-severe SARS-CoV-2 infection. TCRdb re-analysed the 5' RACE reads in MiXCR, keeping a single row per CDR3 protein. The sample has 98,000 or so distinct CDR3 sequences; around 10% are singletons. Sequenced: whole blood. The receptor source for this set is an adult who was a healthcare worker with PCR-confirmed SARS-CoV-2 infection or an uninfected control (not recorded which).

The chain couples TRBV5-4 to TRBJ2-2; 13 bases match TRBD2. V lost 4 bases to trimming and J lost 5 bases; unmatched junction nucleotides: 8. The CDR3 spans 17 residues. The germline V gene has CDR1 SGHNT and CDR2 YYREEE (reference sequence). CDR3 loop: CASSPGTSGTPTGELFF. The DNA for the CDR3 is TGTGCCAGCAGCCCTGGGACTAGCGGGACCCCAACCGGGGAGCTGTTTTTT.

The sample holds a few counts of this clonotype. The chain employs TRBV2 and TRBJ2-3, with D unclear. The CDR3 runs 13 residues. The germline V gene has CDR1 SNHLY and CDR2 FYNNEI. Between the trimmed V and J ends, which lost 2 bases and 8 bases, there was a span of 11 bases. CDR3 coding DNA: TGTGCCAGCAGTGAATTTGGAGTGGGTACGCAGTATTTT. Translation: CASSEFGVGTQYF.

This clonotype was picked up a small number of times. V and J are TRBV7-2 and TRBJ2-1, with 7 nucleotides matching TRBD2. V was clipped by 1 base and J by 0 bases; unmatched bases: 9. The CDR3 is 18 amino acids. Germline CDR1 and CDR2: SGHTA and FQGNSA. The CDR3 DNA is TGTGCCAGCAGCTTAGGGAGAGGAGCGGGGAGCTCCTACAATGAGCAGTTCTTC. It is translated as CASSLGRGAGSSYNEQFF.

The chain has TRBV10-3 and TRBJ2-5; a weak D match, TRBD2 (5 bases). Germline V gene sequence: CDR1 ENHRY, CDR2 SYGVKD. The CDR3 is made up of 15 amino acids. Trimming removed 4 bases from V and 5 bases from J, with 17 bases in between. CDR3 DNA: TGTGCCATCAGTGCAAGGATCCGAGGGCCCGAGACCCAGTACTTC. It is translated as CAISARIRGPETQYF.